The rows below give T cell receptor beta chains drawn from one sample of a study of T-cell reconstitution after alpha-beta-depleted transplantation in children. Each CDR3 protein gets one entry after TCRdb re-called the PCR reads with MiXCR. Of 450,000 to 550,000 distinct CDR3 sequences in the sample, over 9.5% were seen once. Material: PBMCs, mostly from graft donor cells, obtained 180 days after TCRalphabeta/CD19-depleted stem cell transplant. All receptors come from a female patient aged 2 to 10 who had a stem cell transplant for aplastic anemia, so the T cells may come from the graft donor. The CDR3 runs from the conserved cysteine through the conserved F or W. A D gene is named only where the DNA matches it firmly. For some rows the clone size is stated as once, few or many, or as a class when expanded; others skip it.

clone_size	v_call	j_call	d_call	cdr3_nt	cdr3_aa
NA	TRBV29-1	TRBJ2-2	TRBD1	TGCAGCGTTGATACAGGGGGATACACCGGGGAGCTGTTTTTT	CSVDTGGYTGELFF
NA	TRBV6-2/TRBV6-3	TRBJ2-3	TRBD2	TGTGCCAGCAGTGGACTAGTGACCACAGATACGCAGTATTTT	CASSGLVTTDTQYF
few	TRBV9	TRBJ2-7	TRBD1	TGTGCCAGCAGCTATGGGGCGCAGGGGGCAGCCTACGAGCAGTACTTC	CASSYGAQGAAYEQYF
NA	TRBV6-1	TRBJ1-5	TRBD1	TGTGCCAGCAGCGACAGGGGTGGGAGAAATCAGCCCCAGCATTTT	CASSDRGGRNQPQHF
NA	TRBV15	TRBJ2-6	NA	TGTGCCACCAGCACAGAGGCTTCGGGGGCCAACGTCCTGACTTTC	CATSTEASGANVLTF
few	TRBV12-3/TRBV12-4	TRBJ2-7	TRBD2	TGTGCCAGCAGCTACCAAGGACTAGCGTCAGCCCACGAGCAGTACTTC	CASSYQGLASAHEQYF
NA	TRBV13	TRBJ1-1	NA	TGTGCCAGCAGTTATGGGTGGCGGTACACTGAAGCTTTCTTT	CASSYGWRYTEAFF
few	TRBV21-1	TRBJ2-7	NA	TGTGCCAGCAGCGGCCCCCGGGACAGAGACTCCTACGAGCAGTACTTC	CASSGPRDRDSYEQYF
many	TRBV20-1	TRBJ2-1	NA	TGCAGTGCTAGAGTCGGGAGCAACAATGAGCAGTTCTTC	CSARVGSNNEQFF
few	TRBV11-2	TRBJ2-3	TRBD2	TGTGCCAGCAGCTCCGTGGGGGGCACTAGCGGGGCGGGAGATACGCAGTATTTT	CASSSVGGTSGAGDTQYF
few	TRBV28	TRBJ1-6	TRBD1	TGTGCCAGCAAAGGAGGGGGCAACAATTCACCCCTCCACTTT	CASKGGGNNSPLHF
NA	TRBV5-6	TRBJ2-1	TRBD2	TGTGCCAGCAGCTCTGGGGGTCTAGCGGGAGGGCTCAATGAGCAGTTCTTC	CASSSGGLAGGLNEQFF
NA	TRBV29-1	TRBJ2-3	TRBD1	TGCAGCGTCGAAGGACAGGCGTATGCAGATACGCAGTATTTT	CSVEGQAYADTQYF
NA	TRBV7-2	TRBJ2-5	NA	TGTGCCAGCAGCTTACCAGGCAGTTGGGAGACCCAGTACTTC	CASSLPGSWETQYF
NA	TRBV29-1	TRBJ1-2	NA	TGCAGCGTTGACAGGGCGGCTGGCTACACCTTC	CSVDRAAGYTF
NA	TRBV11-2	TRBJ2-7	TRBD1	TGTGCCAGCAGCTTAGAAGGGACAGGGGGCTACGAGCAGTACTTC	CASSLEGTGGYEQYF
NA	TRBV6-2/TRBV6-3	TRBJ2-1	TRBD2	TGTGCCAGCAGTTCAGCGGGAGGGGTTTACAATGAGCAGTTCTTC	CASSSAGGVYNEQFF
few	TRBV28	TRBJ1-1	TRBD1	TGTGCCAGCAGCCACGGGGACAGAGAAGCTTTCTTT	CASSHGDREAFF
NA	TRBV12-3/TRBV12-4	TRBJ2-5	TRBD2	TGTGCCAGCAGTTTAGGGTTGGGACTAAAAGGAGTAACCCAAGAGACCCAGTACTTC	CASSLGLGLKGVTQETQYF
many	TRBV2	TRBJ2-5	NA	TGTGCCAGTTCAGAGACCCAGTACTTC	CASSETQYF
many	TRBV20-1	TRBJ2-1	NA	TGCAGTGCATGGTCTGACGGAGACAATGAGCAGTTCTTC	CSAWSDGDNEQFF
few	TRBV5-1	TRBJ2-5	NA	TGCGCCAGCAGCTTGGACGAAGGGGAACAAGAGACCCAGTACTTC	CASSLDEGEQETQYF
few	TRBV7-9	TRBJ1-2	TRBD1	TGTGCCAGCAGCCCGCCCCTAGGACAGGGAACCTACACCTTC	CASSPPLGQGTYTF
many	TRBV4-2	TRBJ2-7	NA	TGTGCCAGCAGCCAAGATCCTGGAGGTCTCTACGAGCAGTACTTC	CASSQDPGGLYEQYF
few	TRBV15	TRBJ1-2	NA	TGTGCCACCGGGACGGCTTTTGGCTACACCTTC	CATGTAFGYTF
NA	TRBV6-5	TRBJ2-7	NA	TGTGCCAGCAGTAGACATGCGACGTACGAGCAGTACTTC	CASSRHATYEQYF
NA	TRBV20-1	TRBJ1-2	NA	TGCAGTGCTACCGGGGCCGATTTTGACTACACCTTC	CSATGADFDYTF
NA	TRBV24-1	TRBJ2-2	NA	TGTGCCACCAGTCAGGCCCTGAACACCGGGGAGCTGTTTTTT	CATSQALNTGELFF
few	TRBV19	TRBJ2-7	NA	TGTGCCAGTAGTACCCCCCGTGGAGGGGGCGGCGAGCAGTACTTC	CASSTPRGGGGEQYF
NA	TRBV10-3	TRBJ2-1	NA	TGTGCCATCAGTGAGTCGGGCGGCCCGATCTACAATGAGCAGTTCTTC	CAISESGGPIYNEQFF
NA	TRBV12-3/TRBV12-4	TRBJ2-3	TRBD1	TGTGCCAGCAGCCGGACAGGGATCTTTTCCACAGATACGCAGTATTTT	CASSRTGIFSTDTQYF
NA	TRBV18	TRBJ1-5	TRBD1	TGTGCCAGCTCTTTCCAGGGGGCGCATCAGCCCCAGCATTTT	CASSFQGAHQPQHF
few	TRBV6-2/TRBV6-3	TRBJ1-5	NA	TGTGCCAGCAGTTACGAGAGAGGCAATCAGCCCCAGCATTTT	CASSYERGNQPQHF
many	TRBV20-1	TRBJ2-1	TRBD2	TGCAGTGCTAGAGATAGGACTAGCGGATACAATGAGCAGTTCTTC	CSARDRTSGYNEQFF
many	TRBV18	TRBJ2-5	NA	TGTGCCAGCTCACCACTTGCGGGTAACCAAGAGACCCAGTACTTC	CASSPLAGNQETQYF
NA	TRBV18	TRBJ2-1	TRBD2	TGTGCCAGCTCACCTCCATGGACTAGCGTGGGGAAGGGGGAATACAATGAGCAGTTCTTC	CASSPPWTSVGKGEYNEQFF
NA	TRBV25-1	TRBJ2-5	NA	TGTGCCAGCAGCAGGGCACAAGAGACCCAGTACTTC	CASSRAQETQYF
many	TRBV12-3/TRBV12-4	TRBJ2-7	NA	TGTGCCAGCAGCCCCTTGCCCCGGGACGGGACCTACGAGCAGTACTTC	CASSPLPRDGTYEQYF
few	TRBV25-1	TRBJ2-2	TRBD2	TGTGCCAGCAGTGACGGGACTAGCGTTCTTACCGGGGAGCTGTTTTTT	CASSDGTSVLTGELFF
few	TRBV9	TRBJ2-7	NA	TGTGCCAGCAGCGTGGCCCCGGGGCACGAGCAGTACTTC	CASSVAPGHEQYF
few	TRBV7-9	TRBJ2-7	NA	TGTGCCAGCAGCTCCCTAGGACACTACTACGAGCAGTACTTC	CASSSLGHYYEQYF
NA	TRBV29-1	TRBJ2-3	TRBD1	TGCAGCGTTGAGCACAACCCGGGACAGAGCACAGATACGCACTATTTT	CSVEHNPGQSTDTHYF
NA	TRBV11-2	TRBJ2-3	TRBD2	TGTGCCAGCGGACTAGCGGTTTGGACAGATACGCAGTATTTT	CASGLAVWTDTQYF
few	TRBV5-1	TRBJ1-3	NA	TGCGCCAGCAGCTTGGCGGGGGTCTCGTATGGAAACACCATATATTTT	CASSLAGVSYGNTIYF
NA	TRBV20-1	TRBJ2-1	TRBD2	TGCAGTGCTAGTGGGACTAGCGGGAGCCATATAAGGAATGAGCAGTTCTTC	CSASGTSGSHIRNEQFF
NA	TRBV29-1	TRBJ1-2	NA	TGCAGCGTTGAAGGGGCGAGGGCGAGAGGCTACACCTTC	CSVEGARARGYTF
few	TRBV5-5	TRBJ2-7	TRBD1	TGTGCCAGCAGCCTGATCTTGACAGGGCCCGAGCAGTACTTC	CASSLILTGPEQYF
few	TRBV25-1	TRBJ2-2	TRBD2	TGTGCCAGCAGTGACCCCATTAGCGGGAGGGCCGGAACCGGGGAGCTGTTTTTT	CASSDPISGRAGTGELFF
NA	TRBV19	TRBJ1-3	NA	TGTGCCAGTACCCCGGACTGGTTCTCTGGAAACACCATATATTTT	CASTPDWFSGNTIYF
many	TRBV6-5	TRBJ2-5	TRBD1	TGTGCCAGCAGTTACGGGACAGGGAGAGAGACCCAGTACTTC	CASSYGTGRETQYF
NA	TRBV12-3/TRBV12-4	TRBJ1-3	NA	TGTGCCAGCAGTTCGGGAACCCAGGGAGTCTCTGGAAACACCATATATTTT	CASSSGTQGVSGNTIYF
NA	TRBV28	TRBJ1-1	NA	TGTGCCAGCTCCCTGGGGACCTTAAGGACTGAAGCTTTCTTT	CASSLGTLRTEAFF
NA	TRBV7-9	TRBJ1-5	TRBD1	TGTGCCAGCCGCACCGACAGGGAGAGCAATCAGCCCCAGCATTTT	CASRTDRESNQPQHF
NA	TRBV4-3	TRBJ2-2	NA	TGCGCCAGCAGCCAAGGGGGTCGAGGCACCGGGGAGCTGTTTTTT	CASSQGGRGTGELFF
NA	TRBV29-1	TRBJ1-6	NA	TGCAGCGTTGAAGATCCGCGCACCACAACCCTCCACTTT	CSVEDPRTTTLHF
NA	TRBV6-4	TRBJ2-3	NA	TGTGCCAGCAGTGACCAGTGCCAGCCGTTCACAGATACGCAGTATTTT	CASSDQCQPFTDTQYF